This T cell receptor beta chain was identified during a study of blood T cell repertoires in COVID-19. The wider study: The cDNA or gDNA used as material had been derived from T cells, B-cell-depleted T cells, or PBMCs.

In the authors' workflow: For nucleated cells, counts were estimated from reference gene primer amplification. TCRdb's copy holds only in-frame clones and misses some; the assay was immunoSEQ multiplex PCR. From that table come the V and J calls and clone size; the DNA was used to work out D and trimming. The sample holds around 64,000 clones, just over 70% seen once. Germline CDR1 is SGHNT and CDR2 is YYREEE (reference sequence). V lost 0 bases to trimming and J lost 5 bases, with 15 bases between them. The CDR3 sequence is 16 residues long. The age range of participants was roughly 18 to 90 years, with residence in some 25 US areas. Someone with COVID-19 had been met by exposed participants within 2 weeks before study entry.

The sequence came from a woman aged 55-69 years who had been exposed to COVID-19. Sample: PBMCs or T cells enriched from blood (not recorded which). V is TRBV5-4 and J is TRBJ2-1, with D maybe TRBD1 (6 bases). CDR3 loop: CASSLGLRDNNNEQFF. The CDR3 nucleotides are TGTGCCAGCAGCTTGGGGTTGAGGGACAACAACAATGAGCAGTTCTTC.